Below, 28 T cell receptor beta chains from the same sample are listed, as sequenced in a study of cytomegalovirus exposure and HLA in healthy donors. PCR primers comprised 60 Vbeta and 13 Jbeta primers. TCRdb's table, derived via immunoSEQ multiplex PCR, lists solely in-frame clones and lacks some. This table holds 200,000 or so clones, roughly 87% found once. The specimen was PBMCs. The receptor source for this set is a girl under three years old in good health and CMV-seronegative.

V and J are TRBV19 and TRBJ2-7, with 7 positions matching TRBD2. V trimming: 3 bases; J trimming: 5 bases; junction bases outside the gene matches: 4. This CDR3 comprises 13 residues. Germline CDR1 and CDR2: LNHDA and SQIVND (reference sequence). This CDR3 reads CASSMAGRDEQYF. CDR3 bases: TGTGCCAGTAGTATGGCGGGGAGGGACGAGCAGTACTTC.

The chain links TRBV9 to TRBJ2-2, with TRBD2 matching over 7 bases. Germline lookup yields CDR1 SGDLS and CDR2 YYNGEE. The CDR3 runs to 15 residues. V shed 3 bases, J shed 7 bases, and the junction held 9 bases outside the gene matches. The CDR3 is CASSGGTTVLGELFF. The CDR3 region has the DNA TGTGCCAGCAGCGGCGGGACTACGGTCCTCGGGGAGCTGTTTTTT. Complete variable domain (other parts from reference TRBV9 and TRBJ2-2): DSGVTQTPKHLITATGQRVTLRCSPRSGDLSVYWYQQSLDQGLQFLIQYYNGEERAKGNILERFSAQQFPDLHSELNLSSLELGDSALYFCASSGGTTVLGELFFGEGSRLTVL.

The CDR3 DNA sequence: TGTGCCTGGAGTGTAGGGACAGGGGGCATAGAGTCACCCCTCCACTTT. Amino acids: CAWSVGTGGIESPLHF. The genes are TRBV30 and TRBJ1-6; 12 nucleotides agree with TRBD1. V gave up 0 bases and J gave up 10 bases; unmatched junction bases: 7. The length of the CDR3 is 16 residues. Germline CDR1 reads GTSNPN; CDR2 reads SVGIG (reference sequence).

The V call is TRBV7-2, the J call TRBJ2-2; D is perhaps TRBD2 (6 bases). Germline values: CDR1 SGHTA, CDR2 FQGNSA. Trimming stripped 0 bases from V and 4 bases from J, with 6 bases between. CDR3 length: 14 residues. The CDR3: CASSLAGGTGELFF. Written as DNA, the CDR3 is TGTGCCAGCAGCTTAGCGGGAGGCACCGGGGAGCTGTTTTTT.

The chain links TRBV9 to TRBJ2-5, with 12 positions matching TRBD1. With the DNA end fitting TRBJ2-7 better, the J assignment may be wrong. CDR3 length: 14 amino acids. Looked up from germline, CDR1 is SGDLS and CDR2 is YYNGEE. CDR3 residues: CASSVGTGGLEQYF. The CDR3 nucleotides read TGTGCCAGCAGCGTCGGGACAGGGGGCCTCGAGCAGTACTTC.

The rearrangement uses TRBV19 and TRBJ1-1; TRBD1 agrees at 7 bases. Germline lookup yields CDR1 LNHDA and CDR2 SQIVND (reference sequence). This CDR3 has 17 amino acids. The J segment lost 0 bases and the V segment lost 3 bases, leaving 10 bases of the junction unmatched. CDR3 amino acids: CASSIRGQIGLNTEAFF. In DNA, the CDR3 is TGTGCCAGTAGTATCCGGGGACAGATAGGGTTGAACACTGAAGCTTTCTTT.

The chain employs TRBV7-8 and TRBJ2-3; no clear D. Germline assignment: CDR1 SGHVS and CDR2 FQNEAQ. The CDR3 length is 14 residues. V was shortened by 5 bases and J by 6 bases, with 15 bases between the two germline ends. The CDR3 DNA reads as TGTGCCAGCAGCCGCTCGGAGACGGCGGATACGCAGTATTTT. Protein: CASSRSETADTQYF.

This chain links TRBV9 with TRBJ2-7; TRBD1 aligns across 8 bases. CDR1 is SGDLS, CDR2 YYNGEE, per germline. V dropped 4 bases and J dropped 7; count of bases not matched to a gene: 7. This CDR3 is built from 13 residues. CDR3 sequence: CASSPRTGREQYF. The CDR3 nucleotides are TGTGCCAGCAGCCCACGGACAGGGCGAGAGCAGTACTTC.

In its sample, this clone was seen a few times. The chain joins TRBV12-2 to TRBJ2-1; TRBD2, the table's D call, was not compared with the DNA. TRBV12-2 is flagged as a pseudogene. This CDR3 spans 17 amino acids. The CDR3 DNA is TGTGCAAGCCAAGGGAGGGGAGCTTATCGCTCCTACAATGAGCAGTTCTTC. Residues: CASQGRGAYRSYNEQFF.

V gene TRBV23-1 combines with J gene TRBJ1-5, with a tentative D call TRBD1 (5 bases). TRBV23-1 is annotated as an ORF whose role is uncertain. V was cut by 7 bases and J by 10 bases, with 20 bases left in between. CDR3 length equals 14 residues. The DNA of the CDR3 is TGCGCCAGCAAAGGATTAAGGGGAGGTCAACCCCAGCATTTT. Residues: CASKGLRGGQPQHF.

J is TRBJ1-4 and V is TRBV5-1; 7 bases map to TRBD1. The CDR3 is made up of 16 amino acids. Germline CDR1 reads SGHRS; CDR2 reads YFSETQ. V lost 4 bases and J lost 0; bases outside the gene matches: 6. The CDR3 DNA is TGCGCCAGCAGCGTACAGGGGAAGGCAACTAATGAAAAACTGTTTTTT. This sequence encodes CASSVQGKATNEKLFF.

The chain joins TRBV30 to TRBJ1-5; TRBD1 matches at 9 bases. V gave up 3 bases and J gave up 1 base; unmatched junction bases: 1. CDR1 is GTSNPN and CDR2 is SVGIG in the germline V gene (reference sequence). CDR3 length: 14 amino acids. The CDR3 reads CAWRDRGSNQPQHF. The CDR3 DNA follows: TGTGCCTGGAGGGACAGGGGAAGCAATCAGCCCCAGCATTTT.

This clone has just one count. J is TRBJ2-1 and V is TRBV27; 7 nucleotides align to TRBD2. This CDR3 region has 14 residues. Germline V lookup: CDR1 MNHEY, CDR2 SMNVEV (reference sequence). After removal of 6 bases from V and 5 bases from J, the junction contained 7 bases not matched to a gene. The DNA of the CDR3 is TGTGCCAGCAGCGGATTTAGCGGGCACAATGAGCAGTTCTTC. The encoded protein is CASSGFSGHNEQFF.

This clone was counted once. CDR3 nucleotide sequence: TGCGCCAGCAGCCAACCAGGGGGCACTGAAGCTTTCTTT. It encodes CASSQPGGTEAFF. The V call is TRBV4-1, the J call TRBJ1-1, with 7 bases identical to TRBD1. Germline V CDR1 and CDR2: MGHRA, YSYEKL. V dropped 2 bases and J dropped 4; count of bases not matched to a gene: 1. The CDR3 runs to 13 residues.

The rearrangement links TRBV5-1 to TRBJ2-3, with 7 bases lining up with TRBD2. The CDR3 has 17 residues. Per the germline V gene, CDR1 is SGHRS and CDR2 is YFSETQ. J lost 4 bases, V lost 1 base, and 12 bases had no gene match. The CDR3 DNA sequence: TGCGCCAGCAGCTTGAGACCGGGGGGAGGGGTCGCAGATACGCAGTATTTT. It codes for CASSLRPGGGVADTQYF.

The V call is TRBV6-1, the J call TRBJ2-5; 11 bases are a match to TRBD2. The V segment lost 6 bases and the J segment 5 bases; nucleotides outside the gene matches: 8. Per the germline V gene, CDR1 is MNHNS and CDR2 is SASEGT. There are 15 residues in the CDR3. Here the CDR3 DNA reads TGTGCCAGCAGCCTACTAGCGGGAGTTGGGGAGACCCAGTACTTC. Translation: CASSLLAGVGETQYF.

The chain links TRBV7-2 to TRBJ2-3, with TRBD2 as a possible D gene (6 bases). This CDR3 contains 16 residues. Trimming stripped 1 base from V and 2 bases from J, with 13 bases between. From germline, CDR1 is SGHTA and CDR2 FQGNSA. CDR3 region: CASSLVSLANTDTQYF. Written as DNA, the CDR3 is TGTGCCAGCAGCTTAGTTAGTCTAGCGAACACAGATACGCAGTATTTT.

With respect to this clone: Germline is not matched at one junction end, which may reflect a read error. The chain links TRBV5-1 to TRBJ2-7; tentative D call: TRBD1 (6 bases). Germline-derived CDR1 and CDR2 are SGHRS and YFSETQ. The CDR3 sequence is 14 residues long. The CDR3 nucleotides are TGCGCCAGCAGCTTGGGTGGGGGCTCCCACGAGCAGTACTTC. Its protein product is CASSLGGGSHEQYF.

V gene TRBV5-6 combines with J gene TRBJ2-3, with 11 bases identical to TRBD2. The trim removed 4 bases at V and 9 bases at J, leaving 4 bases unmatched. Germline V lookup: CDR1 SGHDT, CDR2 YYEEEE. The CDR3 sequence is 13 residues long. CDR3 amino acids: CASSTTSGRTQYF. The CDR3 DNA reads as TGTGCCAGCAGCACCACTAGCGGGAGAACGCAGTATTTT.

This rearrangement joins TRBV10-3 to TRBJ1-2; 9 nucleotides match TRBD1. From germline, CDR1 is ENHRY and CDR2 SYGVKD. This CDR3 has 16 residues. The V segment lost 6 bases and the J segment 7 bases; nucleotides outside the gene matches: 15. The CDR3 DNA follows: TGTGCCATCAGGGTAAGGGACAGGGACCCGCCAATTGGCTACACCTTC. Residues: CAIRVRDRDPPIGYTF.

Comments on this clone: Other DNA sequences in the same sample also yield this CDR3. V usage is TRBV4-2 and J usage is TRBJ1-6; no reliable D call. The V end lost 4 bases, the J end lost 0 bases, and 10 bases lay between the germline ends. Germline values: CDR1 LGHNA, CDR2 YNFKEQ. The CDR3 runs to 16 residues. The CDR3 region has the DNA TGTGCCAGCAGCCGATCTGCTAGCTCCTATAATTCACCCCTCCACTTT. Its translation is CASSRSASSYNSPLHF.

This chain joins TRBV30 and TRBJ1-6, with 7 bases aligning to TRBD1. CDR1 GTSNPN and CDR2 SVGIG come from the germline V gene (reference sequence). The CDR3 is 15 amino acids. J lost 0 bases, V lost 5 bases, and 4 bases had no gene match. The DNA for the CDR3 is TGTGCCTGGGGACAGGCGAGCTCCTATAATTCACCCCTCCACTTT. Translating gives CAWGQASSYNSPLHF.

CDR3 amino acids: CATEKETEQFF. Written as DNA, the CDR3 is TGTGCCACTGAGAAGGAGACTGAGCAGTTCTTC. The chain is built from TRBV10-3 and TRBJ2-1; no clear D gene. Trimming removed 10 bases from V and 9 bases from J, with 13 bases in between. CDR1 and CDR2 (germline): ENHRY, SYGVKD. There are 11 residues in the CDR3.

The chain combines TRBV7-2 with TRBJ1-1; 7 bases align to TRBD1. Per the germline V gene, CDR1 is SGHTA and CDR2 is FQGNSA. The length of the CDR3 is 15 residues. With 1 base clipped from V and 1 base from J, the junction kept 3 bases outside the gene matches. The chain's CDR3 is CASSLVTGANTEAFF. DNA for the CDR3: TGTGCCAGCAGCTTAGTAACAGGGGCGAACACTGAAGCTTTCTTT.

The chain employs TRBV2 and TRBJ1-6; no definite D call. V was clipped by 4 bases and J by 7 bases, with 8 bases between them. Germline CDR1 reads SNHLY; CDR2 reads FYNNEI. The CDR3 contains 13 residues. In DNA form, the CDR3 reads TGTGCCAGCAGTGCGGGGTCGAATTCACCCCTCCACTTT. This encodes CASSAGSNSPLHF.

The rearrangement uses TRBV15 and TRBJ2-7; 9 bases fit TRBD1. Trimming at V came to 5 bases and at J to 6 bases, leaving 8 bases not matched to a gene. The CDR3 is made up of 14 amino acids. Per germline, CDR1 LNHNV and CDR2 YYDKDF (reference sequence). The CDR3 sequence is CATSSRDRVGEQYF. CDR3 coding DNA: TGTGCCACCAGCTCCCGGGACAGGGTTGGCGAGCAGTACTTC.

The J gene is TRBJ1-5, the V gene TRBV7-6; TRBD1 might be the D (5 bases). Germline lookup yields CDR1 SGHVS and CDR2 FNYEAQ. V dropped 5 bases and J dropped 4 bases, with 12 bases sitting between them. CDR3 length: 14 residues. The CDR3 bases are TGTGCCAGCAGCCTGGGACTGCGAAATCAGCCCCAGCATTTT. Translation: CASSLGLRNQPQHF.

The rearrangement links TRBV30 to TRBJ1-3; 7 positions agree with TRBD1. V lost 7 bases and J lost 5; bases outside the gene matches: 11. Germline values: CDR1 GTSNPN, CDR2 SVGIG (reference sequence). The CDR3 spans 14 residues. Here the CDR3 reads CASGTASTRNTIYF. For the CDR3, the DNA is TGTGCCTCAGGGACAGCCAGTACCCGAAACACCATATATTTT.